This T cell receptor (beta chain) derives from a study of cytomegalovirus exposure and HLA in healthy donors. Germline V gene lookup returns CDR1 SGDLS and CDR2 YYNGEE. Trimming removed 2 bases at V and 0 bases at J, with 5 bases between. CDR3 size: 13 residues. In this sample, this clone turned up a few times. Its antigen is undetermined. Study results and caveats: Presence/absence analyses assumed roughly uniform sequencing depth across donors, which may not hold. Previously analyzed data showed that most TCR beta V segments were productive at a frequency of about 87% or about 30%.

The primer mix had 60 Vbeta and 13 Jbeta primers. TCRdb's table, derived via immunoSEQ multiplex PCR, lists solely in-frame clones and lacks some. The sample contains 150,000 to 200,000 clones, just under 80% of which appear only once. The chain combines TRBV9 with TRBJ2-5, with D unresolved. The material sequenced was PBMCs. The TCR sequence derives from a woman in her forties or fifties in good health and CMV-seronegative. CDR3 residues: CASSVGYQETQYF. The DNA for the CDR3 is TGTGCCAGCAGCGTGGGCTACCAAGAGACCCAGTACTTC. Supplemented by reference TRBV9 and TRBJ2-5, the full variable domain reads DSGVTQTPKHLITATGQRVTLRCSPRSGDLSVYWYQQSLDQGLQFLIQYYNGEERAKGNILERFSAQQFPDLHSELNLSSLELGDSALYFCASSVGYQETQYFGPGTRLLVL.